The 20 T cell receptor beta chains below were found in one sample sequenced in a study of PD-L1 blockade in urothelial cancer. This sample's time point: peripheral blood 6 weeks after treatment start. Assay used: immunoSEQ multiplex PCR; TCRdb lists only in-frame clones, some missing. The sample has some 51,000 clones; more than 75% are singletons. Sample: PBMCs, taken around atezolizumab (anti-PD-L1) treatment. The receptors originated from a man between 60 and 75 years old with urothelial cancer.

The chain combines TRBV5-5 with TRBJ2-3, with 12 bases identical to TRBD2. The CDR3 spans 17 residues. Germline CDR1 is SGHKS and CDR2 is YYEKEE (reference sequence). The ends lost 3 bases at V and 5 bases at J; junction bases unmatched: 10. The CDR3 region has the DNA TGTGCCAGCAGCTGGAGACTAGCGGGGGCGATAAGAGATACGCAGTATTTT. Its translation is CASSWRLAGAIRDTQYF.

The rearrangement joins TRBV6-5 to TRBJ2-7; 14 bases line up with TRBD2. The CDR3 is 15 amino acids. Germline V gene data show CDR1 as MNHEY and CDR2 as SVGAGI. V shed 2 bases, J shed 7 bases, and the junction held 4 bases outside the gene matches. CDR3 sequence: CASSYSGTSGSEQYF. The CDR3 nucleotides are TGTGCCAGCAGTTACAGCGGGACTAGCGGGAGTGAGCAGTACTTC.

The V gene is TRBV6-5, the J gene TRBJ2-3; weak D call: TRBD1 (6 bases). Germline lookup yields CDR1 MNHEY and CDR2 SVGAGI. Trimming removed 2 bases at V and 4 bases at J, with 10 bases between. The CDR3 totals 14 residues. The chain's CDR3 is CASSYRQGSDTQYF. The CDR3 coding sequence is TGTGCCAGCAGTTACAGGCAGGGGTCAGATACGCAGTATTTT.

This chain links TRBV28 with TRBJ2-5; 9 bases match TRBD1. The V segment lost 4 bases and the J segment 4 bases; nucleotides outside the gene matches: 7. The CDR3 length is 15 residues. Germline V lookup: CDR1 MDHEN, CDR2 SYDVKM. The CDR3 is CASSSRDRAVETQYF. For the CDR3, the DNA is TGTGCCAGCAGTTCCCGGGACAGGGCAGTAGAGACCCAGTACTTC.

The CDR3 here is CASSIGKDSNQPQHF. CDR3 sequence (DNA): TGTGCCAGTAGTATAGGTAAAGACAGTAATCAGCCCCAGCATTTT. V is TRBV19 and J is TRBJ1-5; D possibly corresponds to TRBD1 (5 bases). V was cut by 1 base and J by 4 bases, with 11 bases left in between. This CDR3 spans 15 amino acids. Germline V CDR1 and CDR2: LNHDA, SQIVND (reference sequence).

This clone came up once. This chain joins TRBV5-1 and TRBJ2-1; D is possibly TRBD2 (5 bases). The germline V and J ends were trimmed by 7 bases and 5 bases, with 13 bases remaining between them. This CDR3 region has 13 residues. CDR1 and CDR2 (germline): SGHRS, YFSETQ. The CDR3 protein is CASGGGLDNEQFF. DNA of the CDR3: TGCGCCAGCGGTGGAGGATTGGACAATGAGCAGTTCTTC. Filled out from reference TRBV5-1 and TRBJ2-1, the complete variable domain reads KAGVTQTPRYLIKTRGQQVTLSCSPISGHRSVSWYQQTPGQGLQFLFEYFSETQRNKGNFPGRFSGRQFSNSRSEMNVSTLELGDSALYLCASGGGLDNEQFFGPGTRLTVL.

This clone was seen only a few times. The rearrangement links TRBV11-3 to TRBJ2-5; a possible D gene is TRBD2 (6 bases). CDR3 length equals 16 residues. Deletions cut 1 base from V and 5 bases from J, with 17 bases between. Germline V gene lookup returns CDR1 SGHNT and CDR2 YENEEA. The CDR3 coding sequence is TGTGCCAGCAGCTTAGGGAGGGCGCCTAGTCTGGAGACCCAGTACTTC. It specifies CASSLGRAPSLETQYF.

The rearrangement joins TRBV13 to TRBJ2-1, with 11 positions matching TRBD1. Germline CDR1 reads PRHDT; CDR2 reads FYEKMQ (reference sequence). The V gene end was trimmed by 5 bases and the J gene end by 7 bases; junction bases not matched to a gene: 10. This CDR3 region has 16 residues. This CDR3 reads CASSIGRDRGLNEQFF. CDR3 nucleotides: TGTGCCAGCAGCATCGGTCGGGACAGGGGGTTGAATGAGCAGTTCTTC. The full variable domain, in which reference TRBV13 and TRBJ2-1 provide the parts outside the CDR3, is AAGVIQSPRHLIKEKRETATLKCYPIPRHDTVYWYQQGPGQDPQFLISFYEKMQSDKGSIPDRFSAQQFSDYHSELNMSSLELGDSALYFCASSIGRDRGLNEQFFGPGTRLTVL.

The V and J genes are TRBV2 and TRBJ1-5, with 12 bases matching TRBD1. Per germline, CDR1 SNHLY and CDR2 FYNNEI. The CDR3 covers 15 residues. V lost 7 bases to trimming and J lost 9 bases; unmatched junction nucleotides: 10. The CDR3 here is CASIGGQGADGPQHF. The CDR3 region has the DNA TGTGCCAGCATAGGGGGACAGGGGGCGGATGGGCCCCAGCATTTT.

The CDR3 DNA sequence: TGTGCCAGCAGCGGTAGCGGGGGAAGGAATGAGCAGTTCTTC. Its protein product is CASSGSGGRNEQFF. The chain recombines TRBV9 with TRBJ2-1; 9 bases fit TRBD2. From germline, CDR1 is SGDLS and CDR2 YYNGEE. V lost 3 bases, J lost 7 bases, and 5 bases stayed unmatched. The CDR3 runs to 14 residues.

The chain couples TRBV6-8 to TRBJ2-7; D call uncertain. The germline V gene has CDR1 MNHGY and CDR2 SAAAGT. The CDR3 has 14 amino acids. V was cut by 2 bases and J by 7 bases, with 15 bases left in between. The CDR3 DNA reads as TGTGCCAGCAGTTACGTCCGGGTTCAGAATGAGCAGTACTTC. Amino acid sequence: CASSYVRVQNEQYF.

This clone was seen a handful of times. The chain uses TRBV11-2 and TRBJ2-5, with 7 positions matching TRBD1. The V gene end was trimmed by 4 bases and the J gene end by 4 bases; junction bases not matched to a gene: 21. There are 19 residues in the CDR3. Germline V gene data show CDR1 as SGHAT and CDR2 as FQNNGV. CDR3 nucleotide sequence: TGTGCCAGCAGCTCCTCACAAGGGATCTACAGGGGCAGGGGAGAGACCCAGTACTTC. Amino acids: CASSSSQGIYRGRGETQYF.

The chain uses TRBV5-1 and TRBJ2-7; no clear D gene. Germline V gene lookup returns CDR1 SGHRS and CDR2 YFSETQ. Trimming cost V 1 base and J 2 bases, with 10 bases left between them. The CDR3 sequence is 14 residues long. For the CDR3, the DNA is TGCGCCAGCAGCTTGTCCAACCAGGCCTACGAGCAGTACTTC. The encoded protein is CASSLSNQAYEQYF.

The chain links TRBV29-1 to TRBJ2-7; tentative D call: TRBD2 (5 bases). This CDR3 has 13 residues. The germline V gene encodes CDR1 SQVTM and CDR2 ANQGSEA. V was cut by 2 bases and J by 6 bases, with 14 bases left in between. The DNA for the CDR3 is TGCAGCGTTGAATTTAGCGCCCACGGCGAGCAGTACTTC. Amino acid sequence: CSVEFSAHGEQYF.

V and J are TRBV7-8 and TRBJ2-1; 11 nucleotides agree with TRBD2. The CDR3 has 20 residues. Germline values: CDR1 SGHVS, CDR2 FQNEAQ. V shed 5 bases, J shed 0 bases, and the junction held 15 bases outside the gene matches. DNA for the CDR3: TGTGCCAGCAGCCCCCGCCCGACTAGCGGGGCCACGAGCTCCTACAATGAGCAGTTCTTC. Protein: CASSPRPTSGATSSYNEQFF.

The rearrangement uses TRBV10-3 and TRBJ2-2; the D gene is possibly TRBD2 (6 bases). CDR1 and CDR2 (germline): ENHRY, SYGVKD. The CDR3 loop spans 18 amino acids. V shed 0 bases and J shed 6 bases, with 20 bases lying between them. The CDR3 nucleotides read TGTGCCATCAGTGAGTCTGAGGGCATAGCGGCCGGGCCCGGGGAGCTGTTTTTT. Translating it yields CAISESEGIAAGPGELFF.

The V gene is TRBV4-2, the J gene TRBJ2-3; TRBD2 aligns across 8 bases. The ends lost 0 bases at V and 1 base at J; junction bases unmatched: 0. The CDR3 contains 15 residues. Germline loops: CDR1 LGHNA, CDR2 YNFKEQ. CDR3 sequence reads: CASSQETSGTDTQYF. The DNA of the CDR3 is TGTGCCAGCAGCCAAGAGACTAGCGGCACAGATACGCAGTATTTT.

The V and J genes are TRBV5-6 and TRBJ2-7; 8 nucleotides align to TRBD1. The ends lost 4 bases at V and 2 bases at J; junction bases unmatched: 5. The CDR3 sequence is 14 residues long. Germline loops: CDR1 SGHDT, CDR2 YYEEEE. The CDR3 DNA reads TGTGCCAGCAGCGCCGGACAGGGCCCCTACGAGCAGTACTTC. Its translation is CASSAGQGPYEQYF. Full variable domain (rest looked up from reference TRBV5-6 and TRBJ2-7): DAGVTQSPTHLIKTRGQQVTLRCSPKSGHDTVSWYQQALGQGPQFIFQYYEEEERQRGNFPDRFSGHQFPNYSSELNVNALLLGDSALYLCASSAGQGPYEQYFGPGTRLTVT.

This chain links TRBV9 with TRBJ2-1, with TRBD2 matching over 7 bases. The V gene's germline CDR1 is SGDLS and CDR2 YYNGEE. The CDR3 length is 16 residues. V trimming: 0 bases; J trimming: 8 bases; junction bases outside the gene matches: 11. The CDR3 is CASSVGIAGLWDEQFF. The CDR3 coding sequence is TGTGCCAGCAGCGTAGGAATAGCGGGTTTATGGGATGAGCAGTTCTTC.

This clone turned up a few times. V usage is TRBV7-3 and J usage is TRBJ1-1; unclear D gene. The CDR3 covers 13 residues. The V gene lost 5 bases and the J gene lost 1 base, with 8 bases spanning the gap. The germline V gene encodes CDR1 SGHTA and CDR2 FQGTGA. This CDR3 is CASSQHQNTEAFF. The CDR3 coding sequence is TGTGCCAGCAGCCAACATCAGAACACTGAAGCTTTCTTT.